The clone carrying this TCR beta chain was observed many times. Its target is not known. The time point denotes: newly diagnosed GD, antithyroid drugs for less than 3 months. The TCR library was prepared using RNA isolated from PBMCs. The data stem from a study of regulatory T cells in long-lasting Graves disease. General study results and limits: Favoring TRBV28, TRBJ1-2 and TRBJ2-5 was a feature seen in persistent disease. Thyroid tissue was not studied; only peripheral blood was.

For TCR beta, libraries came from iRepertoire HTBI primers and Arm-PCR of CDR3 regions. TCRdb fed the multiplex PCR reads into MiXCR, producing one record per CDR3 protein. The table shows about 300,000 distinct CDR3 sequences, with more than 15% occurring only once. The V end lost 7 bases, the J end lost 5 bases, and 16 bases lay between the germline ends. Germline V CDR1 and CDR2: SGHDT, YYEEEE. The CDR3 is 14 amino acids. The chain combines TRBV5-6 with TRBJ1-5, with D perhaps TRBD1 (6 bases). This sequence was found in a female donor with Graves disease. Sequencing used peripheral blood mononuclear cells (PBMCs), obtained at new diagnosis, from a patient treated with antithyroid drugs. CDR3 nucleotides: TGTGCCAGCCCCTTCCCAGGGGAGGATCAGCCCCAGCATTTT. Its translation: CASPFPGEDQPQHF.